One sample yielded the 3 T cell receptor beta chains listed below, sequenced in a study of shared T cell receptors in the human thymus. Clones were sequenced by immunoSEQ multiplex PCR, and TCRdb holds only the in-frame ones, with some missing. The sample lists approximately 660,000 clones; over 75% were seen once. This same sample was also part of a study on human thymus T cells.

Sequenced: thymocytes. The source of these receptors is a boy less than two years old with a congenital heart defect.

A single count supports this clone. This chain links TRBV19 with TRBJ1-4; 7 bases agree with TRBD1. Germline lookup yields CDR1 LNHDA and CDR2 SQIVND (reference sequence). The CDR3 extends over 15 amino acids. V was pared by 7 bases and J by 8 bases, with 13 bases of the junction left unmatched. The CDR3, as DNA: TGTGCCAGTACCCCCGGACAGGTCACGCCCGAAAAACTGTTTTTT. This codes for CASTPGQVTPEKLFF. The variable domain in full, with the rest retrieved from reference TRBV19 and TRBJ1-4, is DGGITQSPKYLFRKEGQNVTLSCEQNLNHDAMYWYRQDPGQGLRLIYYSQIVNDFQKGDIAEGYSVSREKKESFPLTVTSAQKNPTAFYLCASTPGQVTPEKLFFGSGTQLSVL.

The rearrangement links TRBV9 to TRBJ2-2; D might be TRBD2 (5 bases). CDR3 length: 15 residues. The ends were cut back, 4 bases at V and 0 bases at J, with 10 bases in the middle. Germline V gives CDR1 SGDLS, CDR2 YYNGEE. The CDR3 coding sequence is TGTGCCAGCAGCCTACTAGGGACGAACACCGGGGAGCTGTTTTTT. Translation gives CASSLLGTNTGELFF.

The V gene is TRBV10-2, the J gene TRBJ2-3, with TRBD2 matching over 7 bases. V shed 2 bases, J shed 6 bases, and the junction held 11 bases outside the gene matches. This CDR3 region has 16 residues. Germline V gene lookup returns CDR1 WSHSY and CDR2 SAAADI. This CDR3 reads CASSEVAGTPQDTQYF. The CDR3 nucleotides are TGCGCCAGCAGTGAGGTAGCGGGTACCCCACAGGATACGCAGTATTTT.